The 10 T cell receptor beta chains listed next were all sequenced from one sample in a study of cytomegalovirus exposure and HLA in healthy donors. This PCR relied on a set of 60 Vbeta primers and 13 Jbeta primers. Assay: immunoSEQ multiplex PCR; the TCRdb copy retains only in-frame clones and omits some. In the table there are about 170,000 clones, 60% to 80% of which are singletons. Material for sequencing was PBMCs. All receptors come from a woman aged 45-60 years in good health and CMV-seropositive.

Details on this clone: A junction boundary mismatches the germline segment, possibly from a read error. V gene TRBV2 combines with J gene TRBJ1-4, with TRBD1 matching 10 bases. The V gene's germline CDR1 is SNHLY and CDR2 FYNNEI. The CDR3 has 14 residues. The CDR3 loop reads CASKPTGGGEKLFF. Here the CDR3 DNA reads TGTGCCAGCAAACCGACAGGGGGCGGTGAAAAGCTGTTTTTT.

J is TRBJ2-7 and V is TRBV5-4, with 7 bases that match TRBD2. The trim removed 4 bases at V and 8 bases at J, leaving 15 bases unmatched. CDR3 length equals 15 residues. The germline CDR1 and CDR2 sequences are SGHNT and YYREEE (reference sequence). The CDR3 DNA is TGTGCCAGCAGCCACTCCGGGACTACGTCGACTCAGCAGTACTTC. This encodes CASSHSGTTSTQQYF.

The gene calls are TRBV18 and TRBJ2-2; perhaps TRBD1 as D (5 bases). This CDR3 has 14 amino acids. The V end lost 5 bases, the J end lost 8 bases, and 15 bases lay between the germline ends. The germline V gene encodes CDR1 KGHSH and CDR2 LQKENI. CDR3 sequence (DNA): TGTGCCAGCTCAAAGCAGCAGGGCTCGGGGGAGCTGTTTTTT. Translation: CASSKQQGSGELFF.

This clone appeared a single time. The chain recombines TRBV2 with TRBJ2-3; 11 nucleotides match TRBD2. Germline values: CDR1 SNHLY, CDR2 FYNNEI. V lost 5 bases to trimming and J lost 2 bases; unmatched junction nucleotides: 9. The CDR3 contains 17 residues. CDR3 sequence reads: CASSFALAGDPTDTQYF. CDR3 nucleotides: TGTGCCAGCAGTTTTGCACTAGCGGGGGATCCCACAGATACGCAGTATTTT. The complete variable domain, with remaining parts taken from reference TRBV2 and TRBJ2-3, reads EPEVTQTPSHQVTQMGQEVILRCVPISNHLYFYWYRQILGQKVEFLVSFYNNEISEKSEIFDDQFSVERPDGSNFTLKIRSTKLEDSAMYFCASSFALAGDPTDTQYFGPGTRLTVL.

This clone was found once. This sequence joins TRBV19 and TRBJ1-3; D is ambiguous. Trimming took 6 bases from V and 3 from J, leaving 9 bases between them. Germline V lookup: CDR1 LNHDA, CDR2 SQIVND (reference sequence). The CDR3 sequence is 13 residues long. The CDR3 protein is CASRAYDGNTIYF. The CDR3, as DNA: TGTGCCAGTAGAGCATATGATGGAAACACCATATATTTT. The full variable domain, its missing parts supplied by reference TRBV19 and TRBJ1-3, is DGGITQSPKYLFRKEGQNVTLSCEQNLNHDAMYWYRQDPGQGLRLIYYSQIVNDFQKGDIAEGYSVSREKKESFPLTVTSAQKNPTAFYLCASRAYDGNTIYFGEGSWLTVV.

This clone is a singleton in its sample. The chain has TRBV11-2 and TRBJ1-1; D not resolved. Trimming cost V 1 base and J 11 bases, with 11 bases left between them. The CDR3 extends over 12 amino acids. The germline V gene has CDR1 SGHAT and CDR2 FQNNGV. In DNA form, the CDR3 reads TGTGCCAGCAGCTTAGGGGAGCTTGGGGCTTTCTTT. Its protein is CASSLGELGAFF. Filled out from reference TRBV11-2 and TRBJ1-1, the complete variable domain reads EAGVAQSPRYKIIEKRQSVAFWCNPISGHATLYWYQQILGQGPKLLIQFQNNGVVDDSQLPKDRFSAERLKGVDSTLKIQPAKLEDSAVYLCASSLGELGAFFGQGTRLTVV.

The genes are TRBV7-8 and TRBJ2-5, with D possibly matching TRBD1 (6 bases). The germline V gene has CDR1 SGHVS and CDR2 FQNEAQ. The V and J ends lost 1 base and 1 base respectively, with 16 bases between them. The CDR3 extends over 17 amino acids. For the CDR3, the DNA is TGTGCCAGCAGCTTAGAGGACAGCAGCCCGATCCAAGAGACCCAGTACTTC. It codes for CASSLEDSSPIQETQYF.

This CDR3 is CASSPNGYTEAFF. DNA of the CDR3: TGCGCCAGCAGCCCGAACGGGTACACTGAAGCTTTCTTT. The genes are TRBV5-1 and TRBJ1-1; D call uncertain. Germline V gene lookup returns CDR1 SGHRS and CDR2 YFSETQ. Trimming removed 4 bases at V and 3 bases at J, with 10 bases between. The length of the CDR3 is 13 residues.

The rearrangement joins TRBV6-5 to TRBJ2-3, with 7 bases lining up with TRBD2. The trim removed 8 bases at V and 0 bases at J, leaving 5 bases unmatched. The germline gives CDR1 MNHEY, CDR2 SVGAGI. This CDR3 comprises 14 residues. Written as DNA, the CDR3 is TGTGCCAGCCAAAGCGGGACTAGCACAGATACGCAGTATTTT. Translating it yields CASQSGTSTDTQYF.

The CDR3: CASSRSPSGSLREKLFF. CDR3 DNA sequence: TGTGCCAGCAGTCGATCCCCGTCGGGGTCATTGAGGGAAAAACTGTTTTTT. This chain uses TRBV28 with TRBJ1-4; D is unresolved. The germline V and J ends were trimmed by 5 bases and 8 bases, with 24 bases remaining between them. The CDR3 has 17 amino acids. The germline CDR1 and CDR2 sequences are MDHEN and SYDVKM.